The following is a T cell receptor (beta chain) sequence with its context. Its specificity is not known. This sample stems from a study of T cells in localized non-small cell lung cancer. V lost 0 bases and J lost 4, with 16 bases in between. The CDR3 is 16 residues long. Germline V CDR1 and CDR2: SGHNT, YYREEE (reference sequence). Generated by immunoSEQ multiplex PCR, the TCRdb table keeps only in-frame clones and is missing some. The data show under 40,000 clones, with around nine tenths seen just once and 4.2% held by the top ten. Whole-study results and caveats: Compared with tumor, uninvolved adjacent lung displayed greater T cell clonality, ranking highest overall. With higher T cell density in blood came longer overall survival. Median around 56 top-100 tumor clones were shared with paired adjacent lung.

The source of this sequence is a woman aged 40-69 years with stage I lung adenocarcinoma. The chain uses TRBV5-4 and TRBJ1-1; tentative D call: TRBD1 (6 bases). This material consisted of peripheral blood, taken before any cancer treatment. The CDR3 DNA sequence: TGTGCCAGCAGCTTGGCAGCTGGGGGCGCAGGCACTGAAGCTTTCTTT. Its protein product is CASSLAAGGAGTEAFF.